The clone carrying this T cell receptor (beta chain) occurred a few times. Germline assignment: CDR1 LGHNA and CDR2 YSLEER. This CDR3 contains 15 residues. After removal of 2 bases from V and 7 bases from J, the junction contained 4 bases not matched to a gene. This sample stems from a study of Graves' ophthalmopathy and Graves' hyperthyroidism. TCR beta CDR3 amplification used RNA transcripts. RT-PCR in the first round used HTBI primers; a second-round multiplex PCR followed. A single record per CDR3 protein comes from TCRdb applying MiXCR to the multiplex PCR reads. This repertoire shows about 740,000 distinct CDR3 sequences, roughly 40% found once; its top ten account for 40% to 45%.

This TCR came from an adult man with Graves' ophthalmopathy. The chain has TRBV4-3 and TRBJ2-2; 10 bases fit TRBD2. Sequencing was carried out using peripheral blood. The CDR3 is CASSQLAGVRGELFF. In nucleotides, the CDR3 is TGCGCCAGCAGCCAACTAGCGGGAGTCCGCGGGGAGCTGTTTTTT.